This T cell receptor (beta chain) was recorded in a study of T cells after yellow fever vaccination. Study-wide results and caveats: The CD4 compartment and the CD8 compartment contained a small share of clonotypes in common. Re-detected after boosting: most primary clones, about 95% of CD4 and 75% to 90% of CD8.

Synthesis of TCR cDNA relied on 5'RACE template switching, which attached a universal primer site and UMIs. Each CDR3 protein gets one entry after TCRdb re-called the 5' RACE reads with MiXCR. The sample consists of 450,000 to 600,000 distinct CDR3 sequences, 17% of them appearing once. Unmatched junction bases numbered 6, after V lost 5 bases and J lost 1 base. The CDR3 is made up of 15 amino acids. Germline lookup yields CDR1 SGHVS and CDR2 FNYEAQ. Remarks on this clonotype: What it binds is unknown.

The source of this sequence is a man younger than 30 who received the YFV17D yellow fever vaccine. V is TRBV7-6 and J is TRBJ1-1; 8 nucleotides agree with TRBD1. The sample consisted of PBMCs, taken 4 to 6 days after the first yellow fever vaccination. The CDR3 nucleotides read TGTGCCAGCAGCCTGGGACAGGCAGCGAACACTGAAGCTTTCTTT. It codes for CASSLGQAANTEAFF.